These T cell receptor beta chains were read from a single sample in a study of blood T cell repertoires in COVID-19. Assay used: immunoSEQ multiplex PCR; TCRdb lists only in-frame clones, some missing. The table includes about 140,000 clones, about 80% detected once. The sequenced sample consisted of peripheral blood. These receptors were taken from a human donor in a cohort sampled during active COVID-19. The CDR3 runs from the conserved cysteine through the conserved F or W. The D gene is left open where the match is weak. Clone size is not always given. Where it is, it says once, few, many or a class for expanded clones.

D: TRBD1; V: TRBV11-1; size: -; J: TRBJ2-7; CDR3: CASSLDRGFTYEQYF; DNA: TGTGCCAGCAGCTTAGACAGGGGGTTTACCTACGAGCAGTACTTC
D: -; V: TRBV11-1; size: -; J: TRBJ2-1; CDR3: CASSSRLGSSYNEQFF; DNA: TGTGCCAGCAGCTCGCGTTTGGGGAGTTCCTACAATGAGCAGTTCTTC
D: TRBD2; V: TRBV27; size: -; J: TRBJ2-1; CDR3: CASATPIRTSRNEQFF; DNA: TGTGCCAGCGCAACACCGATCAGGACTAGCAGGAATGAGCAGTTCTTC
D: -; V: TRBV4-1; size: -; J: TRBJ1-6; CDR3: CASSQGEGFSYNSPLHF; DNA: TGCGCCAGCAGCCAAGGGGAGGGTTTCTCCTATAATTCACCCCTCCACTTT
D: -; V: TRBV29-1; size: -; J: TRBJ1-3; CDR3: CSVDPRGGNTIYF; DNA: TGCAGCGTCGACCCACGAGGAGGAAACACCATATATTTT
D: -; V: TRBV7-3; size: few; J: TRBJ2-2; CDR3: CASSPQGGANTGELFF; DNA: TGTGCCAGCAGCCCCCAGGGCGGGGCGAACACCGGGGAGCTGTTTTTT
D: TRBD2; V: TRBV7-2; size: -; J: TRBJ2-7; CDR3: CASSYNPLALPYEQYF; DNA: TGTGCCAGCAGTTACAACCCACTAGCGTTGCCCTACGAGCAGTACTTC
D: -; V: TRBV12-1; size: -; J: TRBJ1-2; CDR3: CASSQTAEPSPGYTF; DNA: TGTGCCAGCAGCCAAACAGCAGAGCCCTCCCCTGGCTACACCTTC
D: -; V: TRBV11-2; size: -; J: TRBJ2-5; CDR3: CASSLVGGDQETQYF; DNA: TGTGCCAGCAGCTTAGTAGGCGGGGACCAAGAGACCCAGTACTTC
D: TRBD2; V: TRBV11-3; size: -; J: TRBJ2-3; CDR3: CASSLRAGGPWYF; DNA: TGTGCCAGCAGCTTAAGAGCGGGAGGGCCGTGGTATTTT
D: -; V: TRBV14; size: -; J: TRBJ1-6; CDR3: CASSPSGTTGSPLHF; DNA: TGTGCCAGCAGCCCCTCCGGGACAACGGGTTCACCCCTCCACTTT
D: -; V: TRBV2; size: -; J: TRBJ1-4; CDR3: CASMQAISNEKLFF; DNA: TGTGCCAGCATGCAGGCTATATCTAATGAAAAACTGTTTTTT
D: TRBD2; V: TRBV30; size: -; J: TRBJ2-7; CDR3: CAGIGRAPYEQYF; DNA: TGTGCCGGAATCGGGAGGGCCCCCTACGAGCAGTACTTC
D: -; V: TRBV27; size: -; J: TRBJ2-3; CDR3: CASSLFRGTGDTQYF; DNA: TGTGCCAGCAGTTTATTTCGGGGGACGGGAGATACGCAGTATTTT
D: TRBD1; V: TRBV5-1; size: once; J: TRBJ1-6; CDR3: CASSMSGTGGSPLHF; DNA: TGCGCCAGCAGCATGTCCGGGACAGGGGGTTCACCCCTCCACTTT
D: TRBD1; V: TRBV27; size: -; J: TRBJ2-7; CDR3: CASSLQGASYEQYF; DNA: TGTGCCAGCAGTTTACAGGGGGCAAGCTACGAGCAGTACTTC
D: TRBD2; V: TRBV5-1; size: -; J: TRBJ2-1; CDR3: CASSLEILAAEQFF; DNA: TGCGCCAGCAGCTTGGAGATACTAGCGGCTGAGCAGTTCTTC
D: TRBD2; V: TRBV2; size: -; J: TRBJ2-5; CDR3: CASKGLAGVGETQYF; DNA: TGTGCCAGCAAGGGACTAGCGGGAGTTGGAGAGACCCAGTACTTC
D: -; V: TRBV7-2; size: -; J: TRBJ2-7; CDR3: CASSRTGSYEQYF; DNA: TGTGCCAGCAGCCGCACGGGGTCCTACGAGCAGTACTTC
D: TRBD1; V: TRBV19; size: once; J: TRBJ2-7; CDR3: CASSINRGPDEQYF; DNA: TGTGCCAGTAGTATCAACAGGGGACCGGACGAGCAGTACTTC
D: TRBD2; V: TRBV27; size: -; J: TRBJ2-5; CDR3: CASSWSSGKTQYF; DNA: TGTGCCAGCAGTTGGAGTAGCGGGAAGACCCAGTACTTC